This TCR beta chain was sequenced in a study of post-analysis software for immune sequencing data. Study-level background: The disease courses covered relapsing-remitting, secondary progressive and progressive-relapsing multiple sclerosis.

The length of the CDR3 is 14 residues. CDR1 SGHKS and CDR2 YYEKEE come from the germline V gene (reference sequence). Prepared TCR beta cDNA libraries contained unique molecular identifiers. TCRdb reprocessed the PCR reads via MiXCR and lists one record per CDR3 protein. The sample has about 540,000 distinct CDR3 sequences; less than 40% are singletons. With respect to this clonotype: Antigen: not known. One end of the junction varies from germline; a read error may be responsible.

General study points: About five TRBV segments, including TRBV5-6, TRBV5-1 and TRBV20-1, were more frequent in patients than controls. The authors found that F measure strongly co-clustered same-batch samples. People with multiple sclerosis had a significantly lower normalized Chao1 diversity than controls did.

Sample: blood. The TCR was taken from a girl aged 2-17 years with multiple sclerosis. This sequence joins TRBV5-5 and TRBJ2-7, with TRBD1 matching 8 bases. The CDR3 is CAGSLTGASYEQYF. In DNA form, the CDR3 reads TGTGCCGGCAGCTTGACAGGGGCCTCCTACGAGCAGTACTTC. The entire variable domain, with the rest obtained from reference TRBV5-5 and TRBJ2-7, is as follows: DAGVTQSPTHLIKTRGQQVTLRCSPISGHKSVSWYQQVLGQGPQFIFQYYEKEERGRGNFPDRFSARQFPNYSSELNVNALLLGDSALYLCAGSLTGASYEQYFGPGTRLTVT.